The 19 T cell receptor beta chains reported below all come from one sample, sequenced in a study of OX40 agonist ivuxolimab in advanced cancers. Method: immunoSEQ multiplex PCR; TCRdb's copy keeps in-frame clones and lacks some. Of about 85,000 clones in the sample, roughly 85% were seen once. The sequencing here drew on CD4+ or CD8+ T cells sorted from blood, taken in a trial of the OX40 agonist ivuxolimab. The receptors shown here come from an adult with an advanced solid tumor such as melanoma, head and neck, liver or kidney cancer.

The V and J genes are TRBV7-9 and TRBJ1-1; D might be TRBD1 (6 bases). Germline CDR1 SEHNR, CDR2 FQNEAQ (reference sequence). Trimming cost V 6 bases and J 4 bases, with 9 bases left between them. The CDR3 spans 12 residues. The CDR3 is CASRKGGTEAFF. The CDR3 nucleotides are TGTGCCAGCAGAAAGGGGGGCACTGAAGCTTTCTTT.

The chain carries TRBV9 and TRBJ2-5, with a weak D call TRBD2 (5 bases). CDR3 length: 15 residues. Trimming shortened V by 4 bases and J by 2 bases, and 15 bases separated the two germline ends. Germline V gives CDR1 SGDLS, CDR2 YYNGEE. The CDR3 protein is CASSISGLLQETQYF. CDR3 coding DNA: TGTGCCAGCAGCATAAGCGGACTCCTACAAGAGACCCAGTACTTC.

The chain joins TRBV5-8 to TRBJ2-3, with 8 positions matching TRBD1. Unmatched junction bases numbered 8, after V lost 2 bases and J lost 3 bases. The CDR3 consists of 16 residues. Germline CDR1 reads SGHTS; CDR2 reads YDEGEE. The DNA for the CDR3 is TGTGCCAGCAGCTTCCGACAGGGGTCATTTACAGATACGCAGTATTTT. Encoded protein: CASSFRQGSFTDTQYF.

This chain links TRBV4-1 with TRBJ2-6; 8 bases are a match to TRBD1. Germline assignment: CDR1 MGHRA and CDR2 YSYEKL. V lost 4 bases to trimming and J lost 1 base; unmatched junction nucleotides: 9. This CDR3 has 18 residues. The CDR3 region has the DNA TGCGCCAGCAGCCCAGGTAGGGACAGGCTGTCTGGGGCCAACGTCCTGACTTTC. This encodes CASSPGRDRLSGANVLTF.

This clone was counted only a few times. J is TRBJ2-2 and V is TRBV19; tentatively, D is TRBD2 (5 bases). This CDR3 region has 12 residues. Germline V gene data show CDR1 as LNHDA and CDR2 as SQIVND (reference sequence). Trimming took off 5 bases at V and 5 bases at J, with 6 bases between the two ends. The CDR3 here is CASSEGTGELFF. The CDR3 nucleotides are TGTGCCAGTAGTGAGGGTACCGGGGAGCTGTTTTTT.

The chain employs TRBV9 and TRBJ1-1; perhaps TRBD1 as D (6 bases). Between the trimmed V and J ends, which lost 3 bases and 1 base, there was a span of 16 bases. CDR1 SGDLS and CDR2 YYNGEE come from the germline V gene. CDR3 length: 16 amino acids. The CDR3 DNA sequence: TGTGCCAGCAGCGGGGCCGGGACAACAACGAACACTGAAGCTTTCTTT. Translating gives CASSGAGTTTNTEAFF.

The chain combines TRBV6-5 with TRBJ2-7; tentative D call: TRBD1 (6 bases). Trimming cost V 1 base and J 0 bases, with 13 bases left between them. The CDR3 sequence is 16 residues long. Looked up from germline, CDR1 is MNHEY and CDR2 is SVGAGI. In DNA, the CDR3 is TGTGCCAGCAGTTACTTCCAGCAGGGGACCTCCTACGAGCAGTACTTC. Translation: CASSYFQQGTSYEQYF.

The gene calls are TRBV6-1 and TRBJ1-2, with D unclear. V was shortened by 10 bases and J by 3 bases, with 15 bases between the two germline ends. Looked up from germline, CDR1 is MNHNS and CDR2 is SASEGT. This CDR3 is built from 13 residues. The CDR3 coding sequence is TGTGCCACCCAGCTCGATGGCTACTATGGCTACACCTTC. Amino acids: CATQLDGYYGYTF.

J is TRBJ1-4 and V is TRBV25-1; TRBD1 aligns across 9 bases. The CDR3 sequence is 15 residues long. Germline V gene data show CDR1 as MGHDK and CDR2 as SYGVNS. V gave up 3 bases and J gave up 7 bases; unmatched junction bases: 6. Here the CDR3 DNA reads TGTGCCAGCAGTGATCCAGGACAGGGGATTGAAAAACTGTTTTTT. It codes for CASSDPGQGIEKLFF.

The chain employs TRBV11-3 and TRBJ2-1; D remains ambiguous. In germline, CDR1 is SGHNT, CDR2 YENEEA. V lost 2 bases to trimming and J lost 5 bases, with 7 bases between them. The CDR3 loop spans 13 amino acids. This CDR3 reads CASSLLADNEQFF. CDR3 sequence (DNA): TGTGCCAGCAGCTTATTGGCAGACAATGAGCAGTTCTTC. Complete variable domain (other parts from reference TRBV11-3 and TRBJ2-1): EAGVVQSPRYKIIEKKQPVAFWCNPISGHNTLYWYLQNLGQGPELLIRYENEEAVDDSQLPKDRFSAERLKGVDSTLKIQPAELGDSAVYLCASSLLADNEQFFGPGTRLTVL.

The chain employs TRBV5-4 and TRBJ2-6; 7 nucleotides match TRBD1. Germline V lookup: CDR1 SGHNT, CDR2 YYREEE (reference sequence). After removal of 4 bases from V and 2 bases from J, the junction contained 6 bases not matched to a gene. There are 16 residues in the CDR3. The DNA of the CDR3 is TGTGCCAGCAGCGTTTCCGGGACAGCTGGGGCCAACGTCCTGACTTTC. This sequence encodes CASSVSGTAGANVLTF.

This clone was detected a few times. In DNA form, the CDR3 reads TGTGCCAGCAGCTTGGGGGCTAACTATGGCTACACCTTC. This gives the protein CASSLGANYGYTF. The chain uses TRBV5-6 and TRBJ1-2; D unresolved. CDR3 size: 13 residues. Germline loops: CDR1 SGHDT, CDR2 YYEEEE. Trimming removed 0 bases from V and 0 bases from J, with 3 bases in between.

This sequence joins TRBV30 and TRBJ2-1; D is ambiguous. CDR1 and CDR2 from the germline V gene are GTSNPN and SVGIG (reference sequence). The V end was cut by 3 bases, the J end by 0 bases, with 12 bases between. The CDR3 contains 15 residues. DNA for the CDR3: TGTGCCTGGAGCGCCGGGCCTCTCTCCTACAATGAGCAGTTCTTC. Translated, it gives CAWSAGPLSYNEQFF.

The chain employs TRBV7-6 and TRBJ2-7; D gene ambiguous. CDR3 length equals 12 residues. Germline V gene sequence: CDR1 SGHVS, CDR2 FNYEAQ. The ends were cut back, 2 bases at V and 3 bases at J, with 5 bases in the middle. The CDR3 region is CASSLSNYEQYF. The CDR3 DNA sequence: TGTGCCAGCAGCTTATCCAACTACGAGCAGTACTTC.

The rearrangement joins TRBV2 to TRBJ2-3; TRBD1 matches at 11 bases. This CDR3 has 20 residues. Trimming took 5 bases from V and 0 from J; bases not matched to a gene: 16. Germline CDR1 SNHLY, CDR2 FYNNEI. Here the CDR3 reads CASSRRTGGPSGGSTDTQYF. DNA of the CDR3: TGTGCCAGCAGTCGCCGGACAGGGGGCCCATCGGGGGGTAGCACAGATACGCAGTATTTT.

The rearrangement joins TRBV5-1 to TRBJ1-1; TRBD1 is a possible D gene (5 bases). The germline gives CDR1 SGHRS, CDR2 YFSETQ. CDR3 size: 13 residues. Trimming removed 3 bases from V and 1 base from J, with 7 bases in between. The DNA for the CDR3 is TGCGCCAGCAGCTACACAGGGAACACTGAAGCTTTCTTT. It encodes CASSYTGNTEAFF.

This rearrangement joins TRBV10-3 to TRBJ1-1, with TRBD1 matching over 10 bases. This CDR3 is 17 amino acids long. V gave up 11 bases and J gave up 0 bases; unmatched junction bases: 15. Germline lookup yields CDR1 ENHRY and CDR2 SYGVKD. CDR3 residues: CAATSWDRGYMNTEAFF. The DNA for the CDR3 is TGTGCCGCTACTTCTTGGGACAGGGGTTACATGAACACTGAAGCTTTCTTT.

The V call is TRBV9, the J call TRBJ2-3; 15 nucleotides match TRBD2. This CDR3 region has 16 residues. Germline loops: CDR1 SGDLS, CDR2 YYNGEE. V lost 3 bases to trimming and J lost 6 bases; unmatched junction nucleotides: 5. The CDR3 sequence: CASSEGLAGGWDTQYF. The CDR3 bases are TGTGCCAGCAGCGAGGGACTAGCGGGGGGTTGGGATACGCAGTATTTT.

The chain has TRBV5-5 and TRBJ1-2, with D uncertain. The V gene's germline CDR1 is SGHKS and CDR2 YYEKEE (reference sequence). V was shortened by 4 bases and J by 0 bases, with 16 bases between the two germline ends. The CDR3 extends over 16 amino acids. The CDR3 coding sequence is TGTGCCAGCAGCGGAGAAGGGCCGTTAGCTAACTATGGCTACACCTTC. This codes for CASSGEGPLANYGYTF.